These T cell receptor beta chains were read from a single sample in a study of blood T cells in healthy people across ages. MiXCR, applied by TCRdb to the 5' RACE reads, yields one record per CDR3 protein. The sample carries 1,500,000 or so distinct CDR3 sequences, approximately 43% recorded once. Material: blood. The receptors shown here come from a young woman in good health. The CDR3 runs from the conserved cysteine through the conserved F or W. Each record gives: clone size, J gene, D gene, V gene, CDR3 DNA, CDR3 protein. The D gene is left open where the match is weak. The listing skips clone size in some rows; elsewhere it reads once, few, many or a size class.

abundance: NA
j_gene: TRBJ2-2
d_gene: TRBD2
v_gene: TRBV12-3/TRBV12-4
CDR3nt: TGTGCCAGCATCCCTAGCGGGGGGTCCGGGGAGCTGTTTTTT
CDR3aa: CASIPSGGSGELFF

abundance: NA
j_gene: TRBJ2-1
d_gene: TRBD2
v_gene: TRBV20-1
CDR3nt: TGCAGCGCCCCGGGGGTAGCGGGTAAAAATGAGCAGTTCTTC
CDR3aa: CSAPGVAGKNEQFF

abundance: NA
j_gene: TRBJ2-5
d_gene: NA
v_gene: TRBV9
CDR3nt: TGTGCCAGCAGCCAAAACTACCAAGAGACCCAGTACTTC
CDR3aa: CASSQNYQETQYF

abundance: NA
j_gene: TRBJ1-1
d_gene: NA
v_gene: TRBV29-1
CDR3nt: TGCAGCGTTGTGGAAGGGGGGGACACTGGAGCTTTCTTT
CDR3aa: CSVVEGGDTGAFF

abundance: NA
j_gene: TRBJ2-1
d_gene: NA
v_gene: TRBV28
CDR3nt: TGTGCCAGCAGTTGGTATCACAATGAGCAGTTCTTC
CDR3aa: CASSWYHNEQFF

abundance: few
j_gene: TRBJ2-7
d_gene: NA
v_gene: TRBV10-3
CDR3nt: TGTGCCATCAGGCGGGAAAGCGAGCAGTACTTC
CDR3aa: CAIRRESEQYF

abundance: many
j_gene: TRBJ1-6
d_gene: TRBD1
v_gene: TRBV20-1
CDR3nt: TGCAGTGCTAGAGCCCGGACAGGTTTTAATTCACCCCTCCACTTT
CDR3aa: CSARARTGFNSPLHF

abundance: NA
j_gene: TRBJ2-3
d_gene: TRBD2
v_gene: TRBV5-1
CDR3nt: TGCGCCAGCAGCTCGATGAGCGGGGGGCCTGACACAGATACGCAGTATTTT
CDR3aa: CASSSMSGGPDTDTQYF

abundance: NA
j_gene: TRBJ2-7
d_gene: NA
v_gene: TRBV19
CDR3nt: TGTGCCAGTAGTACGAACAGGGGACTTAGTGAGCAGTACTTC
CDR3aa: CASSTNRGLSEQYF

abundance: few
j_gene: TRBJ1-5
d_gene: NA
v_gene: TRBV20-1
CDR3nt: TGCAGTGCTAGCACCCTGCCAGGACGAGGGTATAGCAATCAGCCCCAGCATTTT
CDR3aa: CSASTLPGRGYSNQPQHF

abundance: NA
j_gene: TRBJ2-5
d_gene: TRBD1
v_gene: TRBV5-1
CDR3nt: TGCGCCAGCAGCTCGGGACAGGGGTTCAAGACCCAGTACTTC
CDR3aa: CASSSGQGFKTQYF

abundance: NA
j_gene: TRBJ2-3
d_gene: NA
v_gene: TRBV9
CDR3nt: TGTGCCAGCAGCGAGGGAAATACTGCAGATACGCAGTATTTT
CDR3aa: CASSEGNTADTQYF

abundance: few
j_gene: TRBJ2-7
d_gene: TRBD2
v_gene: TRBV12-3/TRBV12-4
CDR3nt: TGTGCCAGCAGTTTCGCTAGCGGGGGCCCCTACGAGCAGTACTTC
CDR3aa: CASSFASGGPYEQYF

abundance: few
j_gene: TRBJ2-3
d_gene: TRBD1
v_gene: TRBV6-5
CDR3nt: TGTGCCAGCAGTTACTGGACAGGCCGCACAGATACGCAGTATTTT
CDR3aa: CASSYWTGRTDTQYF

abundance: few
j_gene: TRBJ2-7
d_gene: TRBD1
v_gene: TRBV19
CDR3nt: TGTGCCAGTAGCCCGGGACAGGGTTATTATCGGTACTTC
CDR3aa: CASSPGQGYYRYF

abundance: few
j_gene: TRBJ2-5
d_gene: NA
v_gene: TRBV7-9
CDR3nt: TGTGCCAGCAGCTTAGCGGGAGGATCCCAAGAGACCCAGTACTTC
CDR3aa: CASSLAGGSQETQYF

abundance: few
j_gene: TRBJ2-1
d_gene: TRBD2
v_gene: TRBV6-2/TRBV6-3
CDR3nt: TGTGCCAGCAGTTACCGGGGACTAGCCATTAACGAGCAGTTCTTC
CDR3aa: CASSYRGLAINEQFF

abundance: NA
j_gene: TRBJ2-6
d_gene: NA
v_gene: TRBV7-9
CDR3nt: TGTGCCAGCAGCCCCTTTGGGAGTAACAACGTCCTGACTTTC
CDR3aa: CASSPFGSNNVLTF

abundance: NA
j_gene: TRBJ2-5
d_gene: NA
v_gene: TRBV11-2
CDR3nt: TGTGCCAGCAGCCCCTGGACCGGGTACCAAGAGACCCAGTACTTC
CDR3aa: CASSPWTGYQETQYF

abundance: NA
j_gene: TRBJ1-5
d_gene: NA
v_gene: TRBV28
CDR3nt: TGTGCCAGCAGTTTCCCCCTGGACAGAGACCGTCCGCATTTT
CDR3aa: CASSFPLDRDRPHF